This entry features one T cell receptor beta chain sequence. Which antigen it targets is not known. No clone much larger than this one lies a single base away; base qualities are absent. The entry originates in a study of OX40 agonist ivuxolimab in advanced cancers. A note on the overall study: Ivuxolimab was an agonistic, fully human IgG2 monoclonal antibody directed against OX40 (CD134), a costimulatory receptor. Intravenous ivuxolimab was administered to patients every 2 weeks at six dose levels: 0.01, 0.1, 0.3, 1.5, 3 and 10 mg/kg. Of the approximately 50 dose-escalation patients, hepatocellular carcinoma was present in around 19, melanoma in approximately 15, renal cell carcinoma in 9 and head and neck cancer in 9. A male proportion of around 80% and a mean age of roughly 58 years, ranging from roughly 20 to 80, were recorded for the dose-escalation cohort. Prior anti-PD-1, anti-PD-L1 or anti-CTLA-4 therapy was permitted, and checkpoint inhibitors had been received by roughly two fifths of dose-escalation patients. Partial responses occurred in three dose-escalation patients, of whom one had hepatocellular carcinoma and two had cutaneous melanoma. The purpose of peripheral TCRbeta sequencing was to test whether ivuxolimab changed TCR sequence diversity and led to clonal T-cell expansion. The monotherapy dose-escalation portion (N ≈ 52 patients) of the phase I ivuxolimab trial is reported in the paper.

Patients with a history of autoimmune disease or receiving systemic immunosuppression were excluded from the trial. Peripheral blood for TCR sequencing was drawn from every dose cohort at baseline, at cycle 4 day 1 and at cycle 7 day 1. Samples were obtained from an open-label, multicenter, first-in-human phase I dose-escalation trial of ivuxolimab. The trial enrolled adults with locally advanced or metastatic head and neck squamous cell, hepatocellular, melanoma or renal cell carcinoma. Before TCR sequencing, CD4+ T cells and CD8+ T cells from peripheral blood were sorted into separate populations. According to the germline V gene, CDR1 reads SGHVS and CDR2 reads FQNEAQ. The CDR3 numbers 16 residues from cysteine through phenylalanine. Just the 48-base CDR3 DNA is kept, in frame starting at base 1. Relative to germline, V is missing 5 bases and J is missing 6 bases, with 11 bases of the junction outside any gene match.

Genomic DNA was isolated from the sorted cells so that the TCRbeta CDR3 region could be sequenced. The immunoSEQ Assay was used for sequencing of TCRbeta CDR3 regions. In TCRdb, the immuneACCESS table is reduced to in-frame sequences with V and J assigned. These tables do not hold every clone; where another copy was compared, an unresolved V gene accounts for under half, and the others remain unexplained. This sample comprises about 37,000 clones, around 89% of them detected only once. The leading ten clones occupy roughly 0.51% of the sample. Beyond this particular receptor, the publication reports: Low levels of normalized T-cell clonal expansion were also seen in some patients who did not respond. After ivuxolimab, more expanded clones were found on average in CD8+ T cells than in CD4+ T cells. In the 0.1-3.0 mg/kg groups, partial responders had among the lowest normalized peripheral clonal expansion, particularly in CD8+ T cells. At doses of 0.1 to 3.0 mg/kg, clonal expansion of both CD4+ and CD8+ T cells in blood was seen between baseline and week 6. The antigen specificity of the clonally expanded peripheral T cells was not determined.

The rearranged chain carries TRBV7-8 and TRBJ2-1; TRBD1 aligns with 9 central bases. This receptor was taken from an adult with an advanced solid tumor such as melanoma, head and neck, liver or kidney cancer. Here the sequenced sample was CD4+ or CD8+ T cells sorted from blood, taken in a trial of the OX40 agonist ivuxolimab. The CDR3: CASSLNPGQGPNEQFF. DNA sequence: TGTGCCAGCAGCCTAAATCCGGGACAGGGTCCCAATGAGCAGTTCTTC.